This T cell receptor beta chain was recorded in a study of shared clonotypes between healthy human individuals (dated by TCRdb to about 2020). Study-wide context: A few men and a couple of women, aged 18 to 49 years, made up the cohort. For each donor, CD4 naive and CD4 memory were each run on three plates, CD8 naive on two plates, and CD8 memory on one plate. To estimate repertoire size and how much clonotype sharing occurs between individuals, the study deeply sequenced the blood TCR repertoires of five or six healthy adults. To increase sequencing depth and limit assay-specific biases, TCR repertoire library preparation and sequencing were carried out by different laboratories using diverse techniques. Between about 0.8 and 9 billion PBMCs per donor were obtained by leukapheresis. Broad study findings and their caveats: The small number of donors limited the genetic and exposure-history diversity represented. Sampling was restricted to blood, and TCR repertoires in tissue are likely to differ from TCR repertoires in blood. Approximately 5% of naive CD4, 3% to 3.5% of naive CD8, around 2.3% of memory CD4, and 0.35% to 0.5% of memory CD8 clonotypes were shared across several donors. Incomplete sequencing was indicated by rarefaction of sorted-subset datasets, despite the large sequencing depth. Pairwise subsampling indicated that sequencing depth was expected to affect the degree of clonotype sharing among donors. Larger estimated clonotype richness was generally found for naive subsets than for memory subsets. Higher generation probabilities were observed for clonotypes shared by all four sorted-subset donors than for non-shared clonotypes.

TCR CDR3 regions were amplified from genomic DNA by multiplex PCR using the deep immunoSEQ assay. For each cell subset, the extracted genomic DNA was distributed evenly across all wells of several immunoSEQ 96-well plates, and each plate served as one replicate. Each replicate PCR for sorted subsets received around 0.2 ug genomic DNA, equal to roughly 30,000 T cell genomes. The purified libraries were quantified using a Qubit 3.0 fluorometer, sized with a Bioanalyzer 2100, and then quantified again using the KAPA Library Quantification kit. Each immunoSEQ 96-well plate was sequenced on its own single-read 150-cycle Illumina NextSeq 550 flow cell. Concerning the study's data processing: The immunoSEQ output contained only junctional sequences without quality scores, so filtering could not match that applied to full-length reads. Sequences were annotated with PyIR, a Python wrapper for IgBLAST v1.9, and V/J genes and CDR3 were assigned using IMGT germline references. Reads were removed for weak V/J assignments (E-value above 1e-6), missing CDR3, stop codons, out-of-frame junctions, or ambiguous translated residues. V3J clonotypes were defined as sequences sharing an identical inferred V gene, J gene, and CDR3 amino acid sequence. The percentage overlap between two repertoires was calculated by dividing the number of shared unique clonotypes by the size of the smaller repertoire. Three approaches were used to assess repertoire richness: RTK rarefaction, the Chao1 estimator, and Recon v2.1 estimates of unobserved clonotypes. Generation probabilities were computed with OLGA for all TCRbeta clonotypes obtained by the gDNA method from several donors. Held by TCRdb, this immuneACCESS table contains in-frame sequences only and omits some clones. Under half of the omission traces to an unresolved V gene where checked; the cause of the rest is unknown. That table gives V, J and clone size, and the DNA gave D and trimming. In all, the sample holds roughly 680,000 clones, and approximately 77% of those were seen once. The ten largest clonotypes hold about 1.7% of the sample.

As concerns this clone: Its antigen is unknown. The input lacks base qualities; no much larger clone sits a single base away. Other DNA variants within this sample encode the same CDR3.

The donors were healthy, HIV-negative adults who had no recently reported acute infections or vaccinations. Every donor was a Caucasian adult living in Nashville, Tennessee, USA. CD4+ T cells were enriched through magnetic negative selection, after which naive cells were positively selected on CD45RA and the remaining negative fraction served as the memory subset. After blood collection by leukapheresis, PBMCs were isolated using Ficoll-Histopaque density gradient centrifugation and then cryopreserved in the vapor phase of liquid nitrogen. Analytical flow cytometry was used to check the purity and quantity of every magnetically sorted T cell population. Genomic DNA was isolated from each sorted fraction and quantified by UV absorbance on a Nanodrop 2000c. The germline V gene specifies MNHEY as CDR1 and SVGAGI as CDR2. Trimming leaves V shorter by 6 bases and J shorter by 1 base, with the junction holding 6 bases beyond the gene matches. The CDR3 numbers 15 residues from cysteine through phenylalanine. Only the CDR3 DNA is retained, 45 bases long and in frame from the first base.

The TCR was taken from a woman younger than 45 in good health. Recombination linked TRBV6-5 to TRBJ1-2, with TRBD1 matching 9 junction bases. Sequencing used memory CD4+ T cells sorted from blood. According to the study, the label for this sample's cell subset or site signals: CD45RA-negative fraction. The CDR3 sequence is CASSRTGGLNYGYTF. The DNA is as follows: TGTGCCAGCAGCCGAACAGGGGGCCTTAACTATGGCTACACCTTC.